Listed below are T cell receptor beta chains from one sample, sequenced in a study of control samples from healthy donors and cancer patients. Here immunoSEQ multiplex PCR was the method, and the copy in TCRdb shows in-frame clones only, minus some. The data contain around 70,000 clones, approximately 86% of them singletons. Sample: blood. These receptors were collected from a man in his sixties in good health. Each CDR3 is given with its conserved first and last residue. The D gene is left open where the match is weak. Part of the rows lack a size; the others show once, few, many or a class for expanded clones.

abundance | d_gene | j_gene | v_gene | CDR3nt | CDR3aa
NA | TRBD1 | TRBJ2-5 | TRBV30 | TGTGCCTGGGGGACAGGGGCCCTCCAAGAGACCCAGTACTTC | CAWGTGALQETQYF
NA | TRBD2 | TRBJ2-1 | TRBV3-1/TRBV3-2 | TGTGCCAGCAGCCAGTCTTCCCCGGGACTAGCGGGGGACAATGAGCAGTTCTTC | CASSQSSPGLAGDNEQFF
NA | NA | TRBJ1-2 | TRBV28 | TGTGCCAGCAGGGCCTGGGGGCTCGATTCATTGGGCTACACCTTC | CASRAWGLDSLGYTF
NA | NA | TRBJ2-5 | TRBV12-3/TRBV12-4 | TGTGCCAGCACACGACATATACAAGAGACCCAGTACTTC | CASTRHIQETQYF
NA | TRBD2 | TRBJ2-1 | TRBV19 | TGTGCCAGTAGGCGACTAGCGGGAGGTATCAACAATGAGCAGTTCTTC | CASRRLAGGINNEQFF
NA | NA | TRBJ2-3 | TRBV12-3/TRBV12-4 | TGTGCCAGCAGTTACACAGATACGCAGTATTTT | CASSYTDTQYF
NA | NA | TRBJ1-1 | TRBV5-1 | TGCGCCAGCAGCTTGGCCTCGGGAGGGTCGGGCACTGAAGCTTTCTTT | CASSLASGGSGTEAFF
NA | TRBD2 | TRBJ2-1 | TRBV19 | TGTGCCAGTAGTGACACTAGCGGGAGTCGCAATGAGCAGTTCTTC | CASSDTSGSRNEQFF
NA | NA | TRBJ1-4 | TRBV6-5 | TGTGCCAGCAGTTACTCTCAGGGAGATGAAAAACTGTTTTTT | CASSYSQGDEKLFF
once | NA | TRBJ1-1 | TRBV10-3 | TGTGCCATCAGCCCCTCGGATGGCAGCAGTACTGAAGCTTTCTTT | CAISPSDGSSTEAFF
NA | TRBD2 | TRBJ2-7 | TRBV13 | TGTGCCAGCAGCCCCCTGGGGCGGGAGGGCTCCTACGAGCAGTACTTC | CASSPLGREGSYEQYF
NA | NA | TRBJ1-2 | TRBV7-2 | TGTGCCAGCAGCCTACAGACAGGAGTTGCCTATGGCTACACCTTC | CASSLQTGVAYGYTF
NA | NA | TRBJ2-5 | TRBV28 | TGTGCCAGCAGGGGGGCCGGGAGCCCCCAAGAGACCCAGTACTTC | CASRGAGSPQETQYF
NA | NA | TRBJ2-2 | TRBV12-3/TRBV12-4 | TGTGCCAGCAGTTTAGATTGGGAGCTGTTTTTT | CASSLDWELFF
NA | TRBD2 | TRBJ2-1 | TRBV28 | TGTGCCAGCAGTAGATTAGCGGGAGGGCCCTACAATGAGCAGTTCTTC | CASSRLAGGPYNEQFF
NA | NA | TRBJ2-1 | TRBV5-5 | TGTGCCAGCAGCGCCCCTAGGGGTGTCTCAGCCGGTGAGCAGTTCTTC | CASSAPRGVSAGEQFF
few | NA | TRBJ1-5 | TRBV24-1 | TGTGCCACCAGTGACTCCCGAGGAGGGACATATAGCAATCAGCCCCAGCATTTT | CATSDSRGGTYSNQPQHF
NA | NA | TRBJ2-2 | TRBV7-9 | TGTGCCAGCAGCCGACTAGACGGGGAGCTGTTTTTT | CASSRLDGELFF
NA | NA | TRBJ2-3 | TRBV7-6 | TGTGCCAGCAGCTTACGAGGGGCGGGCCCCGGAGATACGCAGTATTTT | CASSLRGAGPGDTQYF
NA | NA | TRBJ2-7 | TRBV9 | TGTGCCAGCAGCCCCCCAGAGGACAGCCACGAGCAGTACTTC | CASSPPEDSHEQYF
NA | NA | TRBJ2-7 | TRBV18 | TGTGCCAGCTCACAGCGAAGTGGATACTCCTACGAGCAGTACTTC | CASSQRSGYSYEQYF
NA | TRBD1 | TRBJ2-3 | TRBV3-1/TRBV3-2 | TGTGCCAGCAGTCCAATGATCGGACAGGGCCGAAAGTATTTT | CASSPMIGQGRKYF
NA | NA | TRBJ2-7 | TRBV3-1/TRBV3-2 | TGTGCCAGCAGCCAAGGAAGGGGGGCATACGAGCAGTACTTC | CASSQGRGAYEQYF
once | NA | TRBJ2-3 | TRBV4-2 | TGTGCCAGCAGCCAAGATTTCATGAGGACGCAGTATTTT | CASSQDFMRTQYF
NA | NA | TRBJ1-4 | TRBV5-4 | TGTGCCAGCAGCTCTGGGGGGGGTTTCGCTAATGAAAAACTGTTTTTT | CASSSGGGFANEKLFF